This T cell receptor (beta chain) was found in a study of regulatory and conventional T cells in RAG deficiency (TCRdb year 2017). For context, the study as a whole: To compare the diversity and composition of the repertoires of Treg, conventional CD4+ and CD8+ T cells between RAG-deficient patients and healthy controls, the study applied high-throughput TCR beta sequencing. Paper-wide results and their limitations: For some subjects, some T-cell subset analyses were not performed. Rather than being bona fide Treg cells, the sorted CD25-high CD127-low cells in Omenn syndrome patients may represent peripherally activated cells. Compared with controls, Omenn syndrome and CID/AS patients had approximately 99-fold fewer unique TCR beta sequences in Treg cells, whereas the reduction in the other subsets was around 10-fold. All patient T-cell subsets had shorter CDR3 lengths; Omenn syndrome patients showed >80% Treg-Tconv repertoire overlap at nucleotide and amino acid level. Markedly lower Shannon entropy and higher Simpson indices were observed in RAG-deficient patients than in control T-cell subpopulations.

Library construction relied on the immunoSEQ multiplex PCR assay. Rearranged TCR beta chain products were amplified from the genomic DNA of sorted T-cell subsets and were then sequenced. The study's own analysis went as follows. Shannon entropy and Simpson indices were used to quantify the repertoire diversity of productive TCR beta rearrangements. Clonal expansion was assessed using the summed frequency of the 100 most abundant productive TCR beta clonotypes among total reads. The TRB repertoires were scored with a self-reactivity index that is based on amino acid usage at CDR3beta positions 6 and 7. Two-way ANOVA was used for repertoire analyses, and Student t or Mann-Whitney tests were used for flow cytometric analyses. Drawn from immuneACCESS, this table holds only the in-frame rearrangements with V and J called that TCRdb kept. Clones are partly lost; checked studies trace under half to an unresolved V gene and leave the rest unexplained. That table furnishes V, J and clone size, whereas the DNA furnished D and trimming. This sample gives fewer than 35,000 clones in total; 89% of them show up just once. The top ten hold roughly an eighth of the sample.

For repertoire analyses, the comparison group consisted of roughly 8 healthy control donors. Before genomic DNA extraction, CD8+ T cells without CD4 were isolated from blood. V is clipped by 0 bases and J by 9 bases, and the sequence between their germline boundaries is 13 bases long. Inclusive of the bounding cysteine and phenylalanine, the CDR3 is 14 residues long. Kept here is only the CDR3 DNA, which spans 42 bases and is read in frame from base 1. Based on the germline V gene, the CDR1 and CDR2 sequences are SGDLS and YYNGEE. Of note for this clone: Its antigen specificity is not known. Base-call qualities are not available, and no considerably larger clone is one nucleotide away.

This sample was shared with a second study, whose subject was regulatory T cells. According to the second study: In the multiplex PCR, 52 forward TRBV primers and 13 reverse TRBJ primers were used, and assay-based and computational corrections were applied for amplification bias. Repertoires from patients had restricted unique TRB V-J pairs and skewed V and J gene usage, with the strongest effect in regulatory T cells. Between CD3G-deficient patients and healthy controls, the study compared T-cell receptor beta repertoires in sorted regulatory T cells, conventional CD4+ T cells and CD8+ T cells. Ficoll density separation was used to isolate peripheral blood mononuclear cells. CD3+ CD8+ CD4- T cells were isolated on a FACSAria cell sorter. Rearranged TRB loci were amplified from genomic DNA by multiplex PCR within the immunoSEQ assay. TRB amplicons were sequenced on an Illumina HiSeq platform. Raw sequences were error-filtered and aligned to reference gene sequences by custom algorithms, then analyzed with the immunoSEQ online tools. Frequencies of productive and nonproductive TRB rearrangements were assessed among unique sequences as well as among total sequences. Group comparisons used t tests, Mann-Whitney tests or two-way ANOVA run in Prism software.

This sequence was found in a human donor in good health. The sequence joins TRBV9 to TRBJ2-1; no D gene call is confident. The sequenced material came from CD8+ T cells sorted from blood. The nucleotide sequence reads as follows: TGTGCCAGCAGCGTAGAAGATGAGGTAGGTGAGCAGTTCTTC. This sequence encodes CASSVEDEVGEQFF.